This TCR beta chain derives from a study of control samples from healthy donors and cancer patients. Only in-frame clones appear in the TCRdb table, and some are missing; sequencing was by immunoSEQ multiplex PCR. The sample lists roughly 100,000 clones, 83% occurring once. This CDR3 spans 16 amino acids. V shed 0 bases and J shed 2 bases, with 14 bases lying between them. The germline CDR1 and CDR2 sequences are SGDLS and YYNGEE. Sequencing was done on a sample of blood. The clonotype comes from a woman aged 45-60 years in good health. The rearrangement uses TRBV9 and TRBJ1-2; weak D call: TRBD1 (5 bases). This CDR3 is CASSVAAQGGNYGYTF. As DNA, the CDR3 is TGTGCCAGCAGCGTAGCTGCTCAGGGTGGGAACTATGGCTACACCTTC.